One and the same sample provided the 11 T cell receptor beta chains below, sequenced in a study of shared clonotypes between healthy human individuals (TCRdb year 2020). The library was obtained by the immunoSEQ multiplex PCR assay. In its TCRdb copy, this immuneACCESS table keeps in-frame sequences only and misses some clones. Where compared with another copy, unresolved V genes explain less than half of these, and the others have no known cause. Counted in this sample were 800,000 to 950,000 clones; 96% of them appeared once. The top ten clonotypes cover less than 0.25% of the sample. CD8 naive samples consisted of CD45RO-negative cells that were positively selected for CCR7, yielding a CD45RA+CCR7+ population without TemRA cells. The source material was naive CD8+ T cells sorted from blood. The sample's cell subset or site label, in plain terms: CD45RA+CCR7+. The receptors stem from a man aged 30-40 years in good health.

The V and J genes are TRBV2 and TRBJ2-7; 7 positions match TRBD1. Germline loops: CDR1 SNHLY, CDR2 FYNNEI. V shed 8 bases, J shed 1 base, and the junction held 8 bases outside the gene matches. The CDR3 totals 14 residues. CDR3 loop: CASGDRVGSYEQYF. CDR3 bases: TGTGCCAGCGGAGACAGGGTGGGGTCCTACGAGCAGTACTTC.

The CDR3 coding sequence is TGCGCCAGCAGCCAAGCTTTAGATCTGGGCACAGATACGCAGTATTTT. Translation: CASSQALDLGTDTQYF. The rearrangement links TRBV4-1 to TRBJ2-3; D ambiguous. The germline V gene has CDR1 MGHRA and CDR2 YSYEKL. V lost 1 base to trimming and J lost 1 base, with 12 bases between them. The CDR3 covers 16 residues.

This clone was recorded once. The rearrangement joins TRBV28 to TRBJ2-7; D possibly corresponds to TRBD2 (7 bases). V was cut by 1 base and J by 6 bases, with 13 bases left in between. This CDR3 has 14 amino acids. CDR1 is MDHEN and CDR2 is SYDVKM in the germline V gene. The CDR3 bases are TGTGCCAGCAGTTTATCTCGGGGGGCCTCCGAGCAGTACTTC. This translates into CASSLSRGASEQYF.

The chain employs TRBV2 and TRBJ2-1, with D perhaps being TRBD1 or TRBD2 (5 bases each). Deletions cut 6 bases from V and 12 bases from J, with 9 bases between. This CDR3 spans 10 amino acids. Germline lookup yields CDR1 SNHLY and CDR2 FYNNEI. The DNA for the CDR3 is TGTGCCAGCAGATCGGGACGGCAGTTCTTC. Translation gives CASRSGRQFF.

The chain is built from TRBV25-1 and TRBJ2-7; D assignment may be TRBD1 or TRBD2 (5 bases each). Trimming took 7 bases from V and 2 from J, leaving 15 bases between them. This CDR3 is built from 14 residues. Germline assignment: CDR1 MGHDK and CDR2 SYGVNS. CDR3 bases: TGTGCCAGCACTCCAGAGGGGAAGACCTACGAGCAGTACTTC. Encoded protein: CASTPEGKTYEQYF.

J is TRBJ2-7 and V is TRBV28; D is perhaps TRBD1 (6 bases). Deletions cut 7 bases from V and 3 bases from J, with 22 bases between. CDR1 is MDHEN and CDR2 is SYDVKM in the germline V gene. The CDR3 extends over 16 amino acids. CDR3 amino acids: CASTTKGVYYYYEQYF. CDR3 bases: TGTGCCAGCACCACGAAGGGGGTTTACTACTACTACGAGCAGTACTTC. Full variable domain (remainder filled in from reference TRBV28 and TRBJ2-7): DVKVTQSSRYLVKRTGEKVFLECVQDMDHENMFWYRQDPGLGLRLIYFSYDVKMKEKGDIPEGYSVSREKKERFSLILESASTNQTSMYLCASTTKGVYYYYEQYFGPGTRLTVT.

The rearrangement joins TRBV4-1 to TRBJ2-7; possibly TRBD1 or TRBD2 for D (6 bases each). V was shortened by 1 base and J by 7 bases, with 17 bases between the two germline ends. Germline loops: CDR1 MGHRA, CDR2 YSYEKL. The CDR3 loop spans 15 amino acids. The CDR3, as DNA: TGCGCCAGCAGCCAAGTCATGTCGGGGGCGTATGAGCAGTACTTC. Its translation: CASSQVMSGAYEQYF.

This clone came up once. The chain recombines TRBV27 with TRBJ2-2, with unresolved D. CDR3 length: 13 residues. The ends were cut back, 6 bases at V and 1 base at J, with 6 bases in the middle. The germline CDR1 and CDR2 sequences are MNHEY and SMNVEV (reference sequence). Here the CDR3 reads CASSEQNTGELFF. DNA for the CDR3: TGTGCCAGCAGCGAACAGAACACCGGGGAGCTGTTTTTT.

The CDR3 nucleotides read TGTGCCAGCCGGGACGACTACGAGCAGTACTTC. Translation: CASRDDYEQYF. The chain links TRBV2 to TRBJ2-7; D may correspond to TRBD1 or TRBD2 (5 bases each). CDR1 SNHLY and CDR2 FYNNEI come from the germline V gene. Deletions cut 8 bases from V and 3 bases from J, with 8 bases between. The CDR3 spans 11 residues.

Regarding this clone: The junction does not match germline at one end; this may be a read error. V and J are TRBV6-1 and TRBJ2-1; D not resolved. This CDR3 contains 12 residues. Germline loops: CDR1 MNHNS, CDR2 SASEGT. The CDR3 loop is CASTERLGEQFF. CDR3 sequence (DNA): TGTGCCAGCACTGAAAGGTTGGGTGAGCAGTTCTTC.

The chain employs TRBV2 and TRBJ2-1; perhaps TRBD1 as D (5 bases). V lost 7 bases to trimming and J lost 10 bases, with 14 bases between them. The germline gives CDR1 SNHLY, CDR2 FYNNEI. The CDR3 is made up of 12 amino acids. The CDR3 sequence is CASKGSWLEQFF. The DNA of the CDR3 is TGTGCCAGCAAGGGGTCGTGGCTGGAGCAGTTCTTC.